This T cell receptor (beta chain) emerged from a study of chemoradiotherapy in HPV16-positive cancers. Study at large: Functional T-cell assays on a couple of HPV16-positive patients' cells defined candidate HPV-specific clones and common TCR motifs. Study conclusions and caveats: Candidate HPV-specific clones and E7-related TCR motifs grew in tumor during treatment.

The method was immunoSEQ multiplex PCR; TCRdb's version includes in-frame clones alone and lacks a portion of them. The sample has approximately 9,300 clones; approximately 70% are singletons. With regard to this clone: Its antigen is not identified.

This CDR3 has 14 residues. The V and J ends lost 5 bases and 7 bases respectively, with 17 bases between them. The germline V gene has CDR1 SGHAT and CDR2 FQNNGV. The specimen was collected from a patient who underwent chemoradiotherapy. The TCR sequence derives from a human donor with HPV-associated anogenital cancer. The V and J genes are TRBV11-2 and TRBJ2-5; D is perhaps TRBD2 (6 bases). The CDR3 sequence: CASSPDGGVGTQYF. In nucleotides, the CDR3 is TGTGCCAGCAGCCCTGACGGGGGTGTGGGGACCCAGTACTTC.